The next 17 T cell receptor beta chains were all read from a single sample in a study of siplizumab effects on memory and regulatory T cells (dated by TCRdb to about 2019). Library preparation was by the immunoSEQ multiplex PCR assay. The table comes from immuneACCESS by way of TCRdb, which keeps in-frame sequences with V and J called. Part of the clones is missing from these tables; in studies checked, under half for an unresolved V gene and the rest for unknown reasons. For this sample there are approximately 90,000 clones; approximately 95% appear just once. The ten top clones hold approximately 0.31% of the sample. Sequencing was carried out using non-Treg CD4+ T cells sorted from blood. Explained via the paper, the cell subset or site label denotes: FACS-sorted unstimulated CD4+ non-regulatory T cells. All receptors come from a human donor in good health.

CDR3 loop: CAWSSWLARTDTQYF. DNA of the CDR3: TGTGCCTGGAGTTCGTGGCTAGCACGGACAGATACGCAGTATTTT. V is TRBV30 and J is TRBJ2-3, with D possibly being TRBD2 (5 bases). CDR1 and CDR2 from the germline V gene are GTSNPN and SVGIG (reference sequence). V was cut by 2 bases and J by 3 bases, with 15 bases left in between. The length of the CDR3 is 15 residues.

The V call is TRBV9, the J call TRBJ2-5; D is perhaps TRBD2 (6 bases). The CDR3 consists of 14 residues. Germline CDR1 is SGDLS and CDR2 is YYNGEE. V lost 0 bases, J lost 1 base, and 7 bases lay in between. CDR3 nucleotide sequence: TGTGCCAGCAGCGTAGGGACTACCCAAGAGACCCAGTACTTC. Translating gives CASSVGTTQETQYF. The variable domain in full, with the rest retrieved from reference TRBV9 and TRBJ2-5, is DSGVTQTPKHLITATGQRVTLRCSPRSGDLSVYWYQQSLDQGLQFLIQYYNGEERAKGNILERFSAQQFPDLHSELNLSSLELGDSALYFCASSVGTTQETQYFGPGTRLLVL.

The chain carries TRBV5-4 and TRBJ2-2, with D hard to call. V dropped 3 bases and J dropped 6 bases, with 15 bases sitting between them. The CDR3 sequence is 15 residues long. CDR1 is SGHNT and CDR2 is YYREEE in the germline V gene (reference sequence). The CDR3 region has the DNA TGTGCCAGCAGCTCCCGTTCTAAGAGGTCCGGGGAGCTGTTTTTT. Protein sequence: CASSSRSKRSGELFF.

CDR3 sequence: CASSEGRIGDWHTGELFF. The CDR3 nucleotides read TGTGCCAGCAGTGAGGGTCGGATTGGGGACTGGCACACCGGGGAGCTGTTTTTT. The gene calls are TRBV2 and TRBJ2-2; possibly TRBD2 for D (6 bases). The V gene's germline CDR1 is SNHLY and CDR2 FYNNEI. This CDR3 is 18 amino acids long. The ends were cut back, 3 bases at V and 3 bases at J, with 20 bases in the middle.

The chain uses TRBV5-1 and TRBJ1-6, with a possible D match to TRBD1 (6 bases). This CDR3 spans 16 amino acids. The germline gives CDR1 SGHRS, CDR2 YFSETQ. Trimming removed 0 bases at V and 7 bases at J, with 14 bases between. The CDR3 region is CASSLGAQGRNSPLHF. The CDR3 DNA follows: TGCGCCAGCAGCTTGGGTGCACAGGGTAGGAATTCACCCCTCCACTTT. Full variable domain (remainder filled in from reference TRBV5-1 and TRBJ1-6): KAGVTQTPRYLIKTRGQQVTLSCSPISGHRSVSWYQQTPGQGLQFLFEYFSETQRNKGNFPGRFSGRQFSNSRSEMNVSTLELGDSALYLCASSLGAQGRNSPLHFGNGTRLTVT.

This clone appeared once. The chain combines TRBV6-5 with TRBJ1-2; D unresolved. With 6 bases removed from V and 8 bases from J, the gap between germline ends came to 22 bases. The CDR3 covers 15 residues. CDR1 is MNHEY and CDR2 is SVGAGI in the germline V gene. The CDR3 DNA is TGTGCCAGCAGACCCGGCGTTAGGGTAGGCGGCGGCTACACCTTC. It translates to CASRPGVRVGGGYTF.

Notes on this clone: At one boundary the junction diverges from the germline segment, which might be a read error. The CDR3 DNA reads TGTGCCAGCAGAGGATCGAGGACATCGTTC. Protein: CASRGSRTSF. The chain is built from TRBV2 and TRBJ1-2, with a possible D match to TRBD1 (5 bases). In germline, CDR1 is SNHLY, CDR2 FYNNEI. The CDR3 loop spans 10 amino acids.

This rearrangement joins TRBV11-3 to TRBJ1-2; D uncertain. V was pared by 0 bases and J by 4 bases, with 9 bases between. CDR3 length: 14 amino acids. Germline V CDR1 and CDR2: SGHNT, YENEEA. This CDR3 is CASSLDHGRYGYTF. The CDR3 DNA sequence: TGTGCCAGCAGCTTAGATCACGGCCGCTATGGCTACACCTTC.

J is TRBJ2-7 and V is TRBV6-5, with a possible D match to TRBD2 (5 bases). The CDR3 consists of 15 residues. V lost 0 bases and J lost 2, with 11 bases in between. CDR1 and CDR2 (germline): MNHEY, SVGAGI. The CDR3 loop is CASSYSIREPYEQYF. The CDR3 nucleotides are TGTGCCAGCAGTTACTCGATAAGGGAGCCCTACGAGCAGTACTTC.

The V gene is TRBV19, the J gene TRBJ2-6; D unresolved. Trimming shortened V by 2 bases and J by 2 bases, and 13 bases separated the two germline ends. The CDR3 runs 17 residues. Germline CDR1 LNHDA, CDR2 SQIVND (reference sequence). The CDR3 DNA sequence: TGTGCCAGTAGTATACTCAAAACAAGGGCTGGGGCCAACGTCCTGACTTTC. Amino acid sequence: CASSILKTRAGANVLTF.

V usage is TRBV30 and J usage is TRBJ1-5, with D hard to call. V was pared by 2 bases and J by 4 bases, with 9 bases between. Looked up from germline, CDR1 is GTSNPN and CDR2 is SVGIG (reference sequence). CDR3 size: 13 residues. The CDR3 reads CAWSPNLNQPQHF. The CDR3 region has the DNA TGTGCCTGGAGTCCAAATCTGAATCAGCCCCAGCATTTT.

The chain employs TRBV5-4 and TRBJ1-1; unclear D gene. This CDR3 region has 14 residues. The germline gives CDR1 SGHNT, CDR2 YYREEE (reference sequence). Trimming left V 0 bases short and J 2 bases short, with 8 bases between. Here the CDR3 DNA reads TGTGCCAGCAGCTTGGATACCAAAAACACTGAAGCTTTCTTT. Translated, it gives CASSLDTKNTEAFF.

The V gene is TRBV7-2, the J gene TRBJ2-3; 10 nucleotides line up with TRBD2. CDR3 size: 16 residues. Unmatched junction bases numbered 7, after V lost 5 bases and J lost 2 bases. From germline, CDR1 is SGHTA and CDR2 FQGNSA. The CDR3 protein is CASSPKLAGPTDTQYF. The CDR3 DNA reads TGTGCCAGCAGCCCAAAACTAGCGGGACCCACAGATACGCAGTATTTT.

The V gene is TRBV19, the J gene TRBJ1-5; perhaps TRBD1 as D (5 bases). CDR1 and CDR2 (germline): LNHDA, SQIVND (reference sequence). V was shortened by 7 bases and J by 4 bases, with 14 bases between the two germline ends. CDR3 length equals 14 residues. In nucleotides, the CDR3 is TGTGCCAGTACTCAGAGGGGTCGGAATCAGCCCCAGCATTTT. It codes for CASTQRGRNQPQHF.

The genes are TRBV9 and TRBJ1-1, with D maybe TRBD1 (6 bases). The V end was cut by 2 bases, the J end by 2 bases, with 10 bases between. The CDR3 runs to 14 residues. The germline V gene encodes CDR1 SGDLS and CDR2 YYNGEE. CDR3 protein: CASSVGTLNTEAFF. The CDR3 region has the DNA TGTGCCAGCAGCGTCGGGACACTTAACACTGAAGCTTTCTTT.

The V and J genes are TRBV7-6 and TRBJ2-7; D is undetermined. The germline CDR1 and CDR2 sequences are SGHVS and FNYEAQ. The CDR3 spans 14 residues. With 4 bases removed from V and 6 bases from J, the gap between germline ends came to 16 bases. This chain's CDR3 is CASSSRPGSAEQYF. Here the CDR3 DNA reads TGTGCCAGCAGCTCCCGGCCTGGTTCCGCCGAGCAGTACTTC.

The chain joins TRBV11-2 to TRBJ2-7; the match to TRBD1 covers 9 bases. This CDR3 has 15 amino acids. Trimming removed 5 bases from V and 2 bases from J; junction bases left unmatched: 7. CDR1 and CDR2 from the germline V gene are SGHAT and FQNNGV. The CDR3 is CASSIAGTGTYEQYF. In DNA form, the CDR3 reads TGTGCCAGCAGCATAGCCGGGACAGGGACCTACGAGCAGTACTTC.